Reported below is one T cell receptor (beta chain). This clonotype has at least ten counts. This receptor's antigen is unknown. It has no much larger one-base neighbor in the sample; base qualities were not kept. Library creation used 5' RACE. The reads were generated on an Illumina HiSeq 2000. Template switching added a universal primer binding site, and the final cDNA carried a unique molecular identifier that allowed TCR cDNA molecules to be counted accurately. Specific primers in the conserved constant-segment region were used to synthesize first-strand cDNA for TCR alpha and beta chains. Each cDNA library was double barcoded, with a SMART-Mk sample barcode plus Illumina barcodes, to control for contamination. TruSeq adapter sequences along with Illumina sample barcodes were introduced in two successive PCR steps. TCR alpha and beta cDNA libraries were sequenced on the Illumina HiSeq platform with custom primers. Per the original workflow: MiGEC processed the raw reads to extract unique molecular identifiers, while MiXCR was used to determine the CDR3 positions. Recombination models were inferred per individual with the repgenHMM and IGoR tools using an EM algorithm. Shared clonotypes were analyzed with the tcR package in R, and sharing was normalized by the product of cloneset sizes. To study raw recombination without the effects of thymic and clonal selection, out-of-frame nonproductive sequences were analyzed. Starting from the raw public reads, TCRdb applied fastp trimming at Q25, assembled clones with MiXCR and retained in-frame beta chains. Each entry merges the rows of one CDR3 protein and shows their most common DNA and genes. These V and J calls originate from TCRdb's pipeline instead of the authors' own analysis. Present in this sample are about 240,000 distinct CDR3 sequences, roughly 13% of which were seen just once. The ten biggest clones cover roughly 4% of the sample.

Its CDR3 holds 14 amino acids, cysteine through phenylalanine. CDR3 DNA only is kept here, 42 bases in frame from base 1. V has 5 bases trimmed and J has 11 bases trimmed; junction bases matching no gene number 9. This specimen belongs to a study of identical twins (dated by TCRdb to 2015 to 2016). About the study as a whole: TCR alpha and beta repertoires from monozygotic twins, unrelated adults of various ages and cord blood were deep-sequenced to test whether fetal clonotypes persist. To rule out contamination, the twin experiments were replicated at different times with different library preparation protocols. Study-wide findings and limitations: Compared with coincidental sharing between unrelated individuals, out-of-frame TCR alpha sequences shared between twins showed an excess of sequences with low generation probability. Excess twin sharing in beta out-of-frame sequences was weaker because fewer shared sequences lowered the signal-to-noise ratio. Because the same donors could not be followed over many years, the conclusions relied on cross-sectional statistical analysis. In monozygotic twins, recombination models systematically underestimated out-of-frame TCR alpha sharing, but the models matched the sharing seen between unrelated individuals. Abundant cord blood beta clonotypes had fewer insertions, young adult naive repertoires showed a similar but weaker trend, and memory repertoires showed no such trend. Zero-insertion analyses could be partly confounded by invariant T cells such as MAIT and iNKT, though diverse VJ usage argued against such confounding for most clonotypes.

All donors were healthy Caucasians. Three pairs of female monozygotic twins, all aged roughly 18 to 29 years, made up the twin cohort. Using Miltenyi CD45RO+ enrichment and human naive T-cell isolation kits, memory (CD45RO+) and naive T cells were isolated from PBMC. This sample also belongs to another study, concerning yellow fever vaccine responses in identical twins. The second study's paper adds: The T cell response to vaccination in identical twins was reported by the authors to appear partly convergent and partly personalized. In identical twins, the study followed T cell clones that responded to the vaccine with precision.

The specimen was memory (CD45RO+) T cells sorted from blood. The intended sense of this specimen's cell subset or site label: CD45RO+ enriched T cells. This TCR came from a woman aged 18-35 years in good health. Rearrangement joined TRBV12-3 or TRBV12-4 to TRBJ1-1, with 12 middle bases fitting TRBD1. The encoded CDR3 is CASSKVGQGAGAFF. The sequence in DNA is TGTGCCAGCAGTAAGGTGGGACAGGGGGCTGGGGCTTTCTTT.